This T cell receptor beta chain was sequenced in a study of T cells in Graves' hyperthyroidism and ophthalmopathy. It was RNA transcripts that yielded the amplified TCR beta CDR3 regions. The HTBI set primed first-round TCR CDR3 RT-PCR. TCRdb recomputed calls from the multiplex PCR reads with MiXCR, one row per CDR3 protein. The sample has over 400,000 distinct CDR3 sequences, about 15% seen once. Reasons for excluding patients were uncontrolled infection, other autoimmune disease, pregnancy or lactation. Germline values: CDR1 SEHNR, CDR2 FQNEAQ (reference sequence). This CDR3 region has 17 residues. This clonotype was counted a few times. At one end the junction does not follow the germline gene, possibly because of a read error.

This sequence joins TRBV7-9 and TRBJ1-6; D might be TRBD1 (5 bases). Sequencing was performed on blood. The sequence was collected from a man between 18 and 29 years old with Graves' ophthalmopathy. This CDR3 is CASNLVRTRPFNSPLHF. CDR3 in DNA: TGTGCCAGCAACTTAGTGCGGACAAGGCCCTTCAATTCACCCCTCCACTTT.